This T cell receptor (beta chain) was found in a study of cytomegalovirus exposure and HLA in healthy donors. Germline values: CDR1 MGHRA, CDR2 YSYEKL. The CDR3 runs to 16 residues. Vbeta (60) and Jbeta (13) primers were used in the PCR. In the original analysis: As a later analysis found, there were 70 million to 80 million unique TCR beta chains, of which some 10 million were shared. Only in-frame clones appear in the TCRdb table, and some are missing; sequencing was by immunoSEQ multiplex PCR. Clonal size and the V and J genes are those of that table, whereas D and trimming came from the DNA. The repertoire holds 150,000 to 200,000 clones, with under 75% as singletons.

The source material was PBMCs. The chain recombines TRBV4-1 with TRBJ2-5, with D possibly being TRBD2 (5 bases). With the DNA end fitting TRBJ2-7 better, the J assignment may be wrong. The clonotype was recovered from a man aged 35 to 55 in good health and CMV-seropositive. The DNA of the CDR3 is TGCGCCAGCAGCCAAGTAAAAGGACTTAGCTCCTACGAGCAGTACTTC. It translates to CASSQVKGLSSYEQYF.